This T cell receptor beta chain was obtained from a study of blood T cell repertoires in COVID-19. Study-wide background: Spain, Italy and the United States supplied samples that represented acute and convalescent COVID-19.

TCRdb's copy holds only in-frame clones and misses some; the assay was immunoSEQ multiplex PCR. This sample has over 45,000 clones; roughly 82% occur once, and the top ten carry 7% to 7.5%. J gave up 7 bases and V 4 bases, and 10 bases lay outside the gene matches. CDR1 is MDHEN, CDR2 SYDVKM, per germline. The CDR3 extends over 15 amino acids. The receptor was isolated from a man aged 40-49 years with acute or convalescent COVID-19. The chain links TRBV28 to TRBJ1-5; TRBD1 agrees at 7 bases. Sequencing was carried out using peripheral blood. The CDR3 region has the DNA TGTGCCAGCAGTTCGCCACCGGGACAGAGGCAGCCCCAGCATTTT. It translates to CASSSPPGQRQPQHF.